Reported below is one T cell receptor beta chain. Its antigen is not identified. The data stem from a study of T-cell memory formation after mild COVID-19. About the study: TCR clusters were largely donor specific. Study-level findings and limits: Within pre-infection memory, some responding clones were found, suggesting cross-reactive memory joined. A balance of CD4 and CD8 characterized clones contracting day 15 to 85, whereas later expanders leaned CD4+.

The authors produced TCR alpha and TCR beta cDNA libraries with sample barcodes and UMIs by 5'RACE using constant-segment primers. TCRdb re-analysed the 5' RACE reads in MiXCR, keeping a single row per CDR3 protein. The table includes under 250,000 distinct CDR3 sequences, 15% detected once. The sequence was obtained from an adult woman who had mild COVID-19 (a few samples of this study predate the infection). Cell type and time point are not known. The sequenced sample consisted of PBMCs or a T cell subset sorted from them (not recorded which).

The CDR3 loop is CASSQVSHQPQHF. The DNA of the CDR3 is TGCGCCAGCAGCCAAGTAAGCCATCAGCCCCAGCATTTT. The chain is built from TRBV4-1 and TRBJ1-5, with no clear D. CDR1 is MGHRA and CDR2 is YSYEKL in the germline V gene. This CDR3 region has 13 residues. Trimming removed 1 base at V and 5 bases at J, with 6 bases between.